Sequencing of this TCR beta chain was carried out in a study of ipilimumab plus nivolumab after autologous stem cell transplantation. This clone was counted only a few times. The protocol was immunoSEQ multiplex PCR, while the TCRdb copy is restricted to in-frame clones and leaves out a portion. This table holds roughly 16,000 clones, roughly four fifths found once. V lost 6 bases and J lost 3; bases outside the gene matches: 5. This CDR3 spans 14 amino acids. Germline-derived CDR1 and CDR2 are MNHEY and SVGAGI. The TCR sequence derives from a male donor with diffuse large B-cell lymphoma. The chain recombines TRBV6-5 with TRBJ1-3; TRBD1 aligns across 7 bases. Sequencing used PBMCs, obtained in a trial of ipilimumab plus nivolumab as post-transplant consolidation. CDR3 sequence reads: CASRSGGGGNTIYF. DNA of the CDR3: TGTGCCAGCAGGTCAGGGGGAGGTGGAAACACCATATATTTT.